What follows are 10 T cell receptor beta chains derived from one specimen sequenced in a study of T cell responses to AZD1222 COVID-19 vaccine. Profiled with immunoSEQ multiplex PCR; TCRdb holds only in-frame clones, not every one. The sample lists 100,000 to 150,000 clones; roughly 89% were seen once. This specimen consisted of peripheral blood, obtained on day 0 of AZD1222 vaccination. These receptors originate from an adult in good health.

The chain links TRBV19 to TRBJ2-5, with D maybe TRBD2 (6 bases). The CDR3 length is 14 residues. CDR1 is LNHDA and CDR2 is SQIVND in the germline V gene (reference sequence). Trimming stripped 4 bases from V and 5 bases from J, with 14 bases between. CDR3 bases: TGTGCCAGTAGTACGGGGACGGGGAGGGAGACCCAGTACTTC. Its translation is CASSTGTGRETQYF.

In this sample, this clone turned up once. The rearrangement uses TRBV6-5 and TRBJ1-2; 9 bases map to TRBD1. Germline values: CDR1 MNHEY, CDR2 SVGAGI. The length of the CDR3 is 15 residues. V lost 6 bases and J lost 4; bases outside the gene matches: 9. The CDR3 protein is CASRNPGQGFYGYTF. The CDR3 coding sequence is TGTGCCAGCAGAAATCCGGGACAGGGCTTCTATGGCTACACCTTC.

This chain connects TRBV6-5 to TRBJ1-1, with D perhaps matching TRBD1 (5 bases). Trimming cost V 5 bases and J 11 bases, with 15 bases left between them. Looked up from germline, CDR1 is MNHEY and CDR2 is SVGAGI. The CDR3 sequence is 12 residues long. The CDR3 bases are TGTGCCAGCAGTACCCCACAGGAGGTGGCTTTCTTT. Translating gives CASSTPQEVAFF.

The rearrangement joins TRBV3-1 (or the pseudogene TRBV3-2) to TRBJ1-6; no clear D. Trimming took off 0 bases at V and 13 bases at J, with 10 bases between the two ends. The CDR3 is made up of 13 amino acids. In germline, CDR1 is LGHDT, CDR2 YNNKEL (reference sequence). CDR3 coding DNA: TGTGCCAGCAGCCAAGACAGGTCAACCCCCCTCCACTTT. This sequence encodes CASSQDRSTPLHF.

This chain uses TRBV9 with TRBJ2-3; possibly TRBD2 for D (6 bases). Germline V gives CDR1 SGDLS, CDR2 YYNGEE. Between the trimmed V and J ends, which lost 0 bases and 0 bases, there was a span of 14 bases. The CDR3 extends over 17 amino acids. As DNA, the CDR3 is TGTGCCAGCAGCGTAGTGGGCGGGGTGGTTAGCACAGATACGCAGTATTTT. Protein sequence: CASSVVGGVVSTDTQYF.

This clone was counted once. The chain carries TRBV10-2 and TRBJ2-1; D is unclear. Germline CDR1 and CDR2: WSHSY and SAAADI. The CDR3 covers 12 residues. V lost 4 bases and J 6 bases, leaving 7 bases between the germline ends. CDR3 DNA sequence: TGCGCCAGCAGTGGGTTGGGCAATGAGCAGTTCTTC. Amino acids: CASSGLGNEQFF.

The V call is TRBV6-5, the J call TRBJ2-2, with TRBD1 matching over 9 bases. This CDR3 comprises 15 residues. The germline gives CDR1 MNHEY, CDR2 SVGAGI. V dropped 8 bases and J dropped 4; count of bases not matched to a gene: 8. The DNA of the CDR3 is TGTGCCAGCCGATCCGGGACAGGGTTCACCGGGGAGCTGTTTTTT. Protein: CASRSGTGFTGELFF.

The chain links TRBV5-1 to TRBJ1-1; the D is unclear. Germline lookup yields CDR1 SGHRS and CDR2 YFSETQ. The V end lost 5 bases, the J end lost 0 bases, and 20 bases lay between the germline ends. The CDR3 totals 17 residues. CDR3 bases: TGCGCCAGCAGGACCCGGGGTCAACAAGGGATGAACACTGAAGCTTTCTTT. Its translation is CASRTRGQQGMNTEAFF.

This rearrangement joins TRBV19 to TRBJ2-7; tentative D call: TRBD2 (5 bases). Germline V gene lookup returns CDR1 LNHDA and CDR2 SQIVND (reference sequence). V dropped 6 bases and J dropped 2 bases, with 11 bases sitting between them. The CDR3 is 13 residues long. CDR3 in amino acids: CASSEAATYEQYF. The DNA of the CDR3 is TGTGCCAGTAGCGAAGCGGCAACCTACGAGCAGTACTTC. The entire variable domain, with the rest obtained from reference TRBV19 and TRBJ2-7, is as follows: DGGITQSPKYLFRKEGQNVTLSCEQNLNHDAMYWYRQDPGQGLRLIYYSQIVNDFQKGDIAEGYSVSREKKESFPLTVTSAQKNPTAFYLCASSEAATYEQYFGPGTRLTVT.

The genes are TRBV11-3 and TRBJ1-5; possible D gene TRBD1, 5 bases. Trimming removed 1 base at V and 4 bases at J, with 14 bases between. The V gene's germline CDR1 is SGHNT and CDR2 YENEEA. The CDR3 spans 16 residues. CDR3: CASSLGGFEVNQPQHF. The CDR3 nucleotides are TGTGCCAGCAGCTTAGGGGGGTTTGAAGTTAATCAGCCCCAGCATTTT.